The T cell receptor beta chain under discussion was sequenced for a study of T-cell memory formation after mild COVID-19 (dated by TCRdb to about 2021). A note on the overall study: Most TCR sequence clusters were specific to one of the two donors. The cohort comprised two young, previously healthy adult volunteers, one female and one male. In a couple of donors, T-cell clones that expanded and contracted after mild COVID-19 were tracked by sequencing TCRalpha and TCRbeta repertoires over time. Overall results and qualifications from the work: SARS-CoV-2 specificity of the second-wave clones peaking on day 37 was not confirmed. Only two mild cases were covered by the study, and larger cohorts that include severe cases with pre-infection samples were considered necessary. Clones that contracted from day 15 to 85 showed balanced CD4/CD8 phenotypes, whereas a second wave of clones that expanded from day 15 to 37 leaned towards CD4+. Some responding clones were detected in pre-infection memory, suggesting pre-existing cross-reactive memory T cells joined the SARS-CoV-2 response. Contracting CD4+ clones turned up mainly in the CM and EM memory subsets, whereas EMRA was where CD8+ clones were enriched.

The listed sequencing device is Illumina NovaSeq 6000. cDNA libraries for TCRalpha and TCRbeta were prepared by 5'RACE using constant-segment primers, with sample barcodes and unique molecular identifiers added. Trizol reagent was used to extract RNA from every sample. Amplification of the libraries took two PCR steps, and the second step added a second sample barcode plus Illumina TruSeq adapters. Libraries were sequenced on an Illumina NovaSeq with 2 x 150 bp paired-end reads. From the authors' description of their analysis: The reads were demultiplexed and collapsed into UMI-guided consensus sequences using migec v1.2.7. Using mixcr v2.1.11, UMI consensuses were aligned to TRA and TRB V and J templates and then assembled into clonotypes. A clonotype was counted as expanded or contracted only if both edgeR and NoisET called the change significant, with noise models trained on biological replicates. For edgeR calls, the cutoffs were a false discovery rate-adjusted p below 0.01 and a log2 fold-change threshold of 1. As an exploratory analysis of dynamics, max-normalized trajectories of the 1000 most abundant clonotypes were examined by PCA with hierarchical clustering. Separately sequenced CD4+ and CD8+ repertoires were used to assign the CD4 or CD8 phenotype of responding clones. TCRdb's own reprocessing of the public reads used fastp at Q25 and MiXCR and kept productive beta chains. For every CDR3 protein sequence, its rows merge into one entry that carries the most common genes and DNA. TCRdb, not the original authors, processed these V and J calls. This sample lists approximately 400,000 distinct CDR3 sequences; about 24% were detected once. The ten largest make up 8.8% of the sample.

Ficoll-Paque density gradient centrifugation was the method used to isolate PBMCs. With regard to this clonotype: This clone's antigen is unknown. Its ends do not fully match the called genes, so a read error is possible.

The germline V gene yields MDHEN for CDR1 and SYDVKM for CDR2. From cysteine to phenylalanine, the CDR3 is 17 amino acids long. Kept here is only the CDR3 DNA, which spans 51 bases and is read in frame from base 1. The clonotype originates from an adult woman who had mild COVID-19 (a few samples of this study predate the infection). The sample titles of this study are shuffled in the database, so cell type and time point are left out; the donor was told from shared clones. The sequenced material came from PBMCs or a T cell subset sorted from them (not recorded which). The sequence links TRBV28 to TRBJ2-7; possibly the D gene is TRBD2, per 5 matching bases. In nucleotide form, the sequence is TGTGCCAGGAGTTCTGGCCCCCGACGGGGAGCGGCGGACGAGCAGTACTTC. Translated, this gives CARSSGPRRGAADEQYF.